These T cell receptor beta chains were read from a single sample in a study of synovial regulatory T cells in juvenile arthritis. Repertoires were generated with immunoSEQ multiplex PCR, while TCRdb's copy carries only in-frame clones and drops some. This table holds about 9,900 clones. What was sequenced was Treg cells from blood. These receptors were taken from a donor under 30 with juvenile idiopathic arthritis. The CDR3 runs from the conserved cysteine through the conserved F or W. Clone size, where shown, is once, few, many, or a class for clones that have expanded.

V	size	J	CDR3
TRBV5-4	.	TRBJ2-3	CASSLARSSRDTQYF
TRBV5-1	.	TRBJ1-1	CASSLSVGETEAFF
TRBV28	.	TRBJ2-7	CASNLGQGNEQYF
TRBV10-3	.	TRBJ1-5	CAISEGRANQPQHF
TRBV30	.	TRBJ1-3	CAWRPGGTMYF
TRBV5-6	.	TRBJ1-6	CASSFGPKRPFYNSPLHF
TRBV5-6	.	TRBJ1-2	CASSSRDRDPYGYTF
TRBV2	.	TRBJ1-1	CASSVNTEAFF
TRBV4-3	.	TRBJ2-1	CASSPRRASGGEGNEQFF
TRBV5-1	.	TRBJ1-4	CASSRDRANEKLFF
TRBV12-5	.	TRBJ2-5	CASGLQETQYF
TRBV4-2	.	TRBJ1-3	CASSQVAGTGNTIYF
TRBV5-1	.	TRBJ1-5	CASSLSPGAGGPQHF
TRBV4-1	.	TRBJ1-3	CASSQEKWDTIYF
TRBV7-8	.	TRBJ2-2	CASSFLVNTGELFF
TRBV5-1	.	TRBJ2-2	CASSLAEVDTGELFF
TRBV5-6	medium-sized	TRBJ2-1	CASSKGQGFNEQFF
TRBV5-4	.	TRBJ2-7	CASSWMGTYEQYF
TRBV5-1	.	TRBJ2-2	CASSLVSTGELFF
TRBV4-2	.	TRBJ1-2	CASSEQYYGYTF
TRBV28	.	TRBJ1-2	CASLGGYGYTF
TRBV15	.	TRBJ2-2	CATSPGGAGDTGELFF
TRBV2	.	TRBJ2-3	CASRTGGALDTQYF
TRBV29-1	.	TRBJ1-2	CSVFYYDISANYGYTF
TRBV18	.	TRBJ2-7	CASSPAPSSYEQYF
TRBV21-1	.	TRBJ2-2	CASRTTPAVTGELFF
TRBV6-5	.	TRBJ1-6	CATTGGNSPLHF
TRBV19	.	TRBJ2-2	CASSIGQDTGELFF
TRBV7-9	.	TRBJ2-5	CASRRLAQETQYF
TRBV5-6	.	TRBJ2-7	CASSLDGGPGYEQYF
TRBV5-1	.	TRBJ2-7	CASSLRVNGGEQYF
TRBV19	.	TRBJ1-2	CATWTRGYGYTF
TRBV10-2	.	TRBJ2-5	CASSRLSQETQYF
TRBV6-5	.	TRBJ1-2	CASSYSGRPQNYGYTF
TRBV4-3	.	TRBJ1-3	CASSQDRVGTGNTIYF
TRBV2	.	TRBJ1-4	CASSGLVGANEKLFF
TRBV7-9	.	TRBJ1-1	CASSHTGTGWTEAFF
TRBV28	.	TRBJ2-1	CASTILGTSRGNEQFF
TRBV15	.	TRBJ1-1	CATSREGGLNTEAFF
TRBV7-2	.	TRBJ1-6	CASSLQGGHNSPLHF
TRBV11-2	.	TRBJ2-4	CASSRQGNIQYF
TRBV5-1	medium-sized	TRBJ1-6	CASSPRTGNSPLHF
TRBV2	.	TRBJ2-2	CASRTGWGTGELFF
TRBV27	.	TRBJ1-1	CASRTLGPSGTEAFF
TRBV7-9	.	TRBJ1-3	CASSTPRRDSGNTIYF
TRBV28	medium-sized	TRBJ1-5	CASSPGIGKPQHF
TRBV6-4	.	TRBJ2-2	CASSDRGTGELFF
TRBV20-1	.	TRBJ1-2	CSANRADGYTF
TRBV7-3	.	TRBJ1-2	CASSLIGGQGNGYTF
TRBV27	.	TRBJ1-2	CASSRTGGESYGYTF